Listed below are T cell receptor beta chains from one sample, sequenced in a study of response to subunit inactivated influenza vaccine. TCRdb re-analysed the RT-PCR reads in MiXCR, keeping a single row per CDR3 protein. The data show about 150,000 distinct CDR3 sequences, roughly 10% seen once. Sequencing was performed on CD8+ T cells sorted from PBMCs, taken about 23 months after vaccination. These receptors were taken from a man aged 50-75 years who received an inactivated influenza vaccine. The CDR3 runs from the conserved cysteine through the conserved F or W. D genes are given only for firm matches. Clone size is not always given. Where it is, it says once, few, many or a class for expanded clones.

v_gene	d_gene	abundance	j_gene	CDR3nt	CDR3aa
TRBV5-6	-	many	TRBJ2-2	TGTGCCAGCAGCTTGGATGACACCGGGGAGCTGTTTTTT	CASSLDDTGELFF
TRBV20-1	TRBD1	-	TRBJ2-7	TGCAGTGCTTTGGGACAGGATGTCCTCTACGAGCAGTACTTC	CSALGQDVLYEQYF
TRBV4-3	TRBD2	many	TRBJ2-2	TGCGCCAGCAGCCAAGATCTCTGGGCGGGGGGGACCGGGGAGCTGTTTTTT	CASSQDLWAGGTGELFF
TRBV4-1	-	-	TRBJ1-1	TGCGCCAGCAGCCAAGAAACGATCGGGGAGGAAGCTTTCTTT	CASSQETIGEEAFF
TRBV6-2/TRBV6-3	-	-	TRBJ1-3	TGTGCCAGCAGTTTCACGGACGGCGTGGACACCATATATTTT	CASSFTDGVDTIYF
TRBV20-1	TRBD1	many	TRBJ2-3	TGCAGTGCTAGTGAGGGGGCTAGCACAGATACGCAGTATTTT	CSASEGASTDTQYF
TRBV4-3	-	few	TRBJ2-3	TGCGCCAGCAGCCAAGAGTCGTGGCGCACAGATACGCAGTATTTT	CASSQESWRTDTQYF
TRBV27	TRBD1	-	TRBJ2-7	TGTGCCAGCAGTTTATCGGAACCCCGGGACAGCTCCTACGAGCAGTACTTC	CASSLSEPRDSSYEQYF
TRBV10-3	-	few	TRBJ2-1	TGTGCCATTGGCCGGGACACGTTATTACTGAGCTCCTACAATGAGCAGTTCTTC	CAIGRDTLLLSSYNEQFF
TRBV7-3	-	many	TRBJ2-5	TGTGCCAGCAGCCGGGCCCGGTGGGAGACCCAGTACTTC	CASSRARWETQYF
TRBV11-2	TRBD2	many	TRBJ2-1	TGTGCCAGCAGCTTCGGGGGACTAGCGGGGGTTTCCTACAATGAGCAGTTCTTC	CASSFGGLAGVSYNEQFF
TRBV30	TRBD2	few	TRBJ2-7	TGTGCCTGGAGTGGGCTAGCGGGCTTCCACGAGCAGTACTTC	CAWSGLAGFHEQYF
TRBV4-1	-	-	TRBJ2-7	TGCGCCAGCAGCCTCCAGGACCGGACCTACGAGCAGTACTTC	CASSLQDRTYEQYF
TRBV24-1	-	few	TRBJ2-1	TGTGCCACCAGTGACCGCCTTTTCCACAATGAGCAGTTCTTC	CATSDRLFHNEQFF
TRBV20-1	TRBD1	many	TRBJ1-2	TGCAGTGCTAGAGATCTCACGCCGGTTCGGGACAGGGTATCATCTGGCTACACCTTC	CSARDLTPVRDRVSSGYTF
TRBV12-3/TRBV12-4	TRBD1	many	TRBJ2-3	TGTGCCAGCAGTCGGGACAGACCCACAGATACGCAGTATTTT	CASSRDRPTDTQYF
TRBV5-6	-	-	TRBJ2-3	TGTGCCAGCAGCTTGTGGTTCGGTAGCGACCCAGATACGCAGTATTTT	CASSLWFGSDPDTQYF
TRBV29-1	TRBD2	many	TRBJ2-7	TGCAGCGCCACGACTAGCGGGGGGCCCTACGAGCAGTACTTC	CSATTSGGPYEQYF
TRBV7-3	-	many	TRBJ2-1	TGTTCGGCGAGCTCCTACAATGAGCAGTTCTTC	CSASSYNEQFF
TRBV5-1	TRBD1	few	TRBJ2-1	TGCGCCAGCAGCTTGCCAGGACAGGCCTACAATGAGCAGTTCTTC	CASSLPGQAYNEQFF
TRBV20-1	-	-	TRBJ2-3	TGCAGTGCTAGAGATGTACTAGCTACAGCTACGCAGTATTTT	CSARDVLATATQYF
TRBV7-9	-	-	TRBJ2-7	TGTGCCAGCAGCTTAGTTGGTGGGGGGTTTGACGAGCAGTACTTC	CASSLVGGGFDEQYF
TRBV4-3	-	-	TRBJ2-7	TGCGCCAGCAGCCAAGACCCGGGCTCCTACGAGCAGTACTTC	CASSQDPGSYEQYF
TRBV7-9	TRBD2	-	TRBJ2-5	TGTGCCAGCCGCAGGGGACTAGCGGGAGACCAGGAGACCCAGTACTTC	CASRRGLAGDQETQYF
TRBV5-1	TRBD2	few	TRBJ2-6	TGCGCCAGCAGCTTGTTTAGCGGGGGGCCCCTTGGGGCCAACGTCCTGACTTTC	CASSLFSGGPLGANVLTF
TRBV4-2	TRBD2	-	TRBJ2-1	TGTGCCAGCAGCCAATATAGCGGGAGGGCCATCAATGAGCAGTTCTTC	CASSQYSGRAINEQFF
TRBV15	-	-	TRBJ2-1	TGTGCCACCAGCAGAGTCGTGACTGCCGATGAGCAGTTCTTC	CATSRVVTADEQFF
TRBV28	TRBD1	many	TRBJ2-7	TGTGCCAGCTCTTCTATCTTGAGACAGGGATACGAGCAGTACTTC	CASSSILRQGYEQYF
TRBV3-1	TRBD2	few	TRBJ2-1	TGTGCCAGCAGCCGCGCGGGAGGGCCAGCGGGGGAGCAGTTCTTC	CASSRAGGPAGEQFF
TRBV6-5	TRBD2	-	TRBJ2-5	TGTGCCAGCAGTTTTCTAGCGGGGGGGTACCAAGAGACCCAGTACTTC	CASSFLAGGYQETQYF
TRBV4-3	-	few	TRBJ2-5	TGCGCCAGCAGCCAAGGTTCGGCCCAAGAGACCCAGTACTTC	CASSQGSAQETQYF
TRBV21-1	-	-	TRBJ2-1	TGTGCCAGCAGCCTCCAAAAGGGGAGGTTCTTC	CASSLQKGRFF
TRBV4-2	TRBD1	-	TRBJ1-2	TGTGCCAGCAGCCGGACAGGGGACGACTATGGCTACACCTTC	CASSRTGDDYGYTF
TRBV27	TRBD1	few	TRBJ2-1	TGTGCCAGCACCAAGACAGGGGGCTACAATGAGCAGTTCTTC	CASTKTGGYNEQFF
TRBV25-1	TRBD1	-	TRBJ2-7	TGTGCCAGCAGTGAGGGACAGGGAGAATCCTACGAGCAGTACTTC	CASSEGQGESYEQYF
TRBV5-1	TRBD1	-	TRBJ2-1	TGCGCCAGCAGATTCCCGGACAGGGGGAATGAGCAGTTCTTC	CASRFPDRGNEQFF
TRBV11-1	TRBD2	many	TRBJ2-1	TGTGCCAGCAGCGGCCGCACGACTAGCGGGAGCCCCTACAATGAGCAGTTCTTC	CASSGRTTSGSPYNEQFF
TRBV7-6	TRBD1	few	TRBJ1-5	TGTGCCAGCAGCCTGGGACAGGGGGAGAGGTTGAGACCCTATAGCAATCAGCCCCAGCATTTT	CASSLGQGERLRPYSNQPQHF
TRBV11-2	-	-	TRBJ1-2	TGTGCCAGCCACGGGCAGGGCGGAGGCTACACCTTC	CASHGQGGGYTF
TRBV7-9	TRBD1	-	TRBJ1-5	TGTGCCAGCAGCCGAGGGGGCGACAGGTCGGGTCAGCCCCAGCATTTT	CASSRGGDRSGQPQHF
TRBV15	-	few	TRBJ2-5	TGTGCCACCAGCAGAGAGCTCGTTTTAGAGACCCAGTACTTC	CATSRELVLETQYF
TRBV12-3/TRBV12-4	-	many	TRBJ2-1	TGTGCCAGCAGTTTTTATGAGCAGTTCTTC	CASSFYEQFF
TRBV20-1	TRBD2	-	TRBJ2-7	TGCAGTGCTTCTCCTGGGGACTACCGAACCTACGAGCAGTACTTC	CSASPGDYRTYEQYF
TRBV27	TRBD1	few	TRBJ2-7	TGTGCCAGCAGTTTGTTGGGACAGTCCTACGAGCAGTACTTC	CASSLLGQSYEQYF
TRBV27	-	few	TRBJ2-1	TGTGCCAGCAGTTTGATCGGGGCGGAACACTACAATGAGCAGTTCTTC	CASSLIGAEHYNEQFF
TRBV12-5	-	-	TRBJ2-3	TGTGCTAGTGGTTTGGGGTCGGGGACAGATACGCAGTATTTT	CASGLGSGTDTQYF
TRBV5-8	TRBD1	-	TRBJ1-2	TGTGCCAGGGGACAGGTTCACTATGGCTACACCTTC	CARGQVHYGYTF
TRBV28	-	few	TRBJ2-4	TGTGCCAGCAGTTTAAGACCCGCAGGCTCAAAAAACATTCAGTACTTC	CASSLRPAGSKNIQYF
TRBV12-3/TRBV12-4	-	few	TRBJ2-7	TGTGCCAGCAGTTTCTCAGGGAACGAGCAGTACTTC	CASSFSGNEQYF
TRBV11-2	-	many	TRBJ1-2	TGTGCCAGCAGCGTTAGGGGTTCCAACTATGGCTACACCTTC	CASSVRGSNYGYTF
TRBV6-1	TRBD1	few	TRBJ1-6	TGTGCCAGCAAAGGGACAGGGCCCTTCTATAATTCACCCCTCCACTTT	CASKGTGPFYNSPLHF
TRBV5-1	TRBD2	few	TRBJ2-5	TGCGCCAGCGGGGGATTGACTAGCGGGGGGATCGGAGAGACCCAGTACTTC	CASGGLTSGGIGETQYF
TRBV4-3	TRBD2	few	TRBJ2-1	TGCGCCAGCAGCCAAGCTCTAGCGGGGGGCAATGAGCAGTTCTTC	CASSQALAGGNEQFF
TRBV27	TRBD1	-	TRBJ2-1	TGTGCCAGCAGTCCGACCCCCAGGGGGCACTACAATGAGCAGTTCTTC	CASSPTPRGHYNEQFF
TRBV5-6	-	-	TRBJ2-1	TGTGCCAGCAGCATCACTAGAACTGAGCAGTTCTTC	CASSITRTEQFF
TRBV5-1	-	few	TRBJ2-3	TGCGCCAGCAGCTTGGCCGGGGCGGTTAGCACAGATACGCAGTATTTT	CASSLAGAVSTDTQYF